Presented here are 15 T cell receptor beta chains from one specimen sequenced in a study of blood T cell repertoires in COVID-19. Some clones are missing from TCRdb's copy, which holds only in-frame ones; the method was immunoSEQ multiplex PCR. Among 80,000 to 100,000 clones listed, 90% to 95% were seen once. Sequencing was performed on peripheral blood. These receptors were collected from a human donor with active COVID-19. The donor label of this sample is uncertain.

The chain combines TRBV3-1 (or the pseudogene TRBV3-2) with TRBJ2-7; TRBD1 matches at 9 bases. Germline V gives CDR1 LGHDT, CDR2 YNNKEL (reference sequence). V shed 3 bases, J shed 2 bases, and the junction held 11 bases outside the gene matches. The CDR3 is 17 residues long. The CDR3 DNA follows: TGTGCCAGCAGCCACGGGGAATGGGACAGGGCTCCCTACGAGCAGTACTTC. Its protein is CASSHGEWDRAPYEQYF.

This rearrangement joins TRBV19 to TRBJ2-7; maybe TRBD1 (5 bases). Trimming took off 2 bases at V and 6 bases at J, with 11 bases between the two ends. The V gene's germline CDR1 is LNHDA and CDR2 SQIVND (reference sequence). CDR3 length: 13 amino acids. CDR3 amino acids: CASSIQGWREQYF. Here the CDR3 DNA reads TGTGCCAGTAGTATACAGGGTTGGCGCGAGCAGTACTTC.

This rearrangement joins TRBV4-3 to TRBJ1-5; D uncertain. CDR3 size: 15 residues. Trimming left V 0 bases short and J 7 bases short, with 13 bases between. Germline CDR1 and CDR2: LGHNA and YSLEER. CDR3 sequence reads: CASSQDPQVKQPQHF. CDR3 coding DNA: TGCGCCAGCAGCCAAGATCCGCAGGTAAAACAGCCCCAGCATTTT.

The V call is TRBV19, the J call TRBJ2-2; 7 nucleotides line up with TRBD1. This CDR3 is 16 amino acids long. Germline loops: CDR1 LNHDA, CDR2 SQIVND (reference sequence). V lost 5 bases, J lost 4 bases, and 10 bases stayed unmatched. The CDR3 is CASSVRTGESTGELFF. For the CDR3, the DNA is TGTGCCAGTAGTGTACGTACAGGGGAGAGCACCGGGGAGCTGTTTTTT.

This clone was counted between two and nine times. The rearrangement links TRBV7-8 to TRBJ2-1, with a possible D match to TRBD2 (5 bases). The germline V gene has CDR1 SGHVS and CDR2 FQNEAQ. V shed 6 bases and J shed 7 bases, with 19 bases lying between them. The CDR3 extends over 15 amino acids. The CDR3 DNA reads as TGTGCCAGCAGTTCCGAGAGGGTAGTCCGGAATGAGCAGTTCTTC. Translated, it gives CASSSERVVRNEQFF.

The gene calls are TRBV10-3 and TRBJ1-1; D gene uncertain. CDR3 size: 13 residues. CDR1 and CDR2 (germline): ENHRY, SYGVKD. Trimming took 6 bases from V and 0 from J, leaving 8 bases between them. The CDR3 DNA follows: TGTGCCATCAGACACCATCTGAACACTGAAGCTTTCTTT. Residues: CAIRHHLNTEAFF.

This chain connects TRBV28 to TRBJ2-3; 9 positions agree with TRBD1. CDR3 length: 15 residues. The V gene's germline CDR1 is MDHEN and CDR2 SYDVKM. V trimming: 3 bases; J trimming: 2 bases; junction bases outside the gene matches: 3. CDR3 sequence: CASSLTGGATDTQYF. The CDR3 nucleotides read TGTGCCAGCAGTTTGACAGGGGGGGCCACAGATACGCAGTATTTT.

Only one count was recorded for this clone. The chain has TRBV19 and TRBJ2-1; TRBD2 is a possible D gene (5 bases). Trimming took 3 bases from V and 12 from J, leaving 15 bases between them. The germline gives CDR1 LNHDA, CDR2 SQIVND (reference sequence). The CDR3 runs 13 residues. CDR3 nucleotide sequence: TGTGCCAGTAGTATCCCCCTACTAGACGCGCAGTTCTTC. Translating gives CASSIPLLDAQFF.

The rearrangement joins TRBV6-5 to TRBJ1-6, with 7 nucleotides matching TRBD1. This CDR3 has 14 residues. Germline CDR1 reads MNHEY; CDR2 reads SVGAGI. Trimming at V came to 8 bases and at J to 5 bases, leaving 6 bases not matched to a gene. In DNA, the CDR3 is TGTGCCAGCGGGAACGACAGGGATAATTCACCCCTCCACTTT. Translated, it gives CASGNDRDNSPLHF.

V is TRBV6-6 and J is TRBJ2-7; 9 nucleotides line up with TRBD2. The germline CDR1 and CDR2 sequences are MNHNY and SVGAGI (reference sequence). The CDR3 covers 14 residues. The V and J ends lost 6 bases and 4 bases, in that order; junction bases with no gene match: 7. The CDR3 DNA follows: TGTGCCAGCAGGCAAGCGGGAGGACTTTACGAGCAGTACTTC. It encodes CASRQAGGLYEQYF.

This clone was seen only once. The V and J genes are TRBV5-1 and TRBJ2-7, with a possible D match to TRBD2 (5 bases). Germline values: CDR1 SGHRS, CDR2 YFSETQ. The CDR3 consists of 14 residues. The ends were cut back, 4 bases at V and 7 bases at J, with 18 bases in the middle. CDR3 sequence (DNA): TGCGCCAGCAGCGTGTCTGTTTCCCGGGATGAGCAGTACTTC. As protein: CASSVSVSRDEQYF.

This clone occurred once. The rearrangement joins TRBV7-9 to TRBJ2-2; 7 bases align to TRBD2. CDR1 and CDR2 (germline): SEHNR, FQNEAQ (reference sequence). Trimming took 6 bases from V and 4 from J; bases not matched to a gene: 5. There are 14 residues in the CDR3. The CDR3 coding sequence is TGTGCCAGCAGTAGGATAGCGGGCACCGGGGAGCTGTTTTTT. This translates into CASSRIAGTGELFF. Supplemented by reference TRBV7-9 and TRBJ2-2, the full variable domain reads DTGVSQNPRHKITKRGQNVTFRCDPISEHNRLYWYRQTLGQGPEFLTYFQNEAQLEKSRLLSDRFSAERPKGSFSTLEIQRTEQGDSAMYLCASSRIAGTGELFFGEGSRLTVL.

This chain links TRBV27 with TRBJ1-5; TRBD1 aligns across 9 bases. Per the germline V gene, CDR1 is MNHEY and CDR2 is SMNVEV (reference sequence). This CDR3 region has 15 residues. Losses at the gene ends were 4 bases for V and 2 bases for J; bases not matched to a gene: 3. Here the CDR3 reads CASSWTGARNQPQHF. CDR3 in DNA: TGTGCCAGCAGTTGGACAGGGGCTCGCAATCAGCCCCAGCATTTT.

The genes are TRBV5-1 and TRBJ2-5; 10 bases line up with TRBD2. The V gene's germline CDR1 is SGHRS and CDR2 YFSETQ. J gave up 7 bases and V 1 base, and 10 bases lay outside the gene matches. CDR3 length: 16 residues. This CDR3 is CASSLPSLAGAGTQYF. CDR3 sequence (DNA): TGCGCCAGCAGCTTGCCCTCGCTAGCGGGAGCAGGGACCCAGTACTTC. Full variable domain (remainder filled in from reference TRBV5-1 and TRBJ2-5): KAGVTQTPRYLIKTRGQQVTLSCSPISGHRSVSWYQQTPGQGLQFLFEYFSETQRNKGNFPGRFSGRQFSNSRSEMNVSTLELGDSALYLCASSLPSLAGAGTQYFGPGTRLLVL.

This CDR3 is CASSLDSAELFF. Written as DNA, the CDR3 is TGTGCCAGCAGCCTAGACTCAGCTGAGCTGTTTTTT. The chain has TRBV28 and TRBJ2-2, with D unclear. Deletions cut 6 bases from V and 11 bases from J, with 13 bases between. The CDR3 consists of 12 residues. Germline CDR1 and CDR2: MDHEN and SYDVKM.